This record concerns one T cell receptor beta chain sequence. Its target is not known. Looked up from germline, CDR1 is MGHRA and CDR2 is YSYEKL. V was clipped by 2 bases and J by 7 bases; unmatched bases: 4. The CDR3 consists of 15 residues. Conversion of TCR transcripts into cDNA relied on 5'RACE template switching, which added a universal primer site and UMIs. TCRdb re-derived calls from the 5' RACE reads in MiXCR, one entry per CDR3 protein. The sample yields roughly 400,000 distinct CDR3 sequences, around 20% seen once. The record originates from a study of T cells after yellow fever vaccination. Notes on the study in general: Most clones from primary vaccination were detected again post-booster (roughly 96% CD4, around 90% CD8). Weaker, the secondary response had a peak occurring faster, on day 5 versus 15. Among all clonotypes, a small share was observed in both CD4 and CD8 compartments.

The chain links TRBV4-1 to TRBJ2-2; 10 bases are shared with TRBD2. This sequence was found in a man aged 18 to 35 who received the YFV17D yellow fever vaccine. This specimen consisted of PBMCs, obtained before the yellow fever booster vaccination. CDR3 sequence: CASSQSGGAVGELFF. CDR3 sequence (DNA): TGCGCCAGCAGCCAAAGCGGGGGGGCGGTCGGGGAGCTGTTTTTT.